This TCR beta chain was retrieved from a study of blood T cell repertoires in COVID-19. Across the whole study: Samples of COVID-19 (acute and convalescent) were obtained from the United States, Italy and Spain. Nucleic acid was either cDNA or gDNA, and it came from T cells, B-cell-depleted T cells, or PBMCs.

The V gene lost 5 bases and the J gene lost 6 bases, with 23 bases spanning the gap. Germline loops: CDR1 SGHTA, CDR2 FQGTGA. CDR3 length: 17 residues. Sequenced by immunoSEQ multiplex PCR; TCRdb stores in-frame clones only, minus some. The table records 300,000 to 500,000 clones, 70% to 90% of them present only once. Cohort placement rested on clinical history that participants reported themselves. The sequence was collected from a woman aged 25-40 years with acute COVID-19. V is TRBV7-3 and J is TRBJ2-1, with D maybe TRBD2 (5 bases). The sample comprised PBMCs or T cells enriched from blood (not recorded which). In DNA form, the CDR3 reads TGTGCCAGCAGCCCGGGGAGCCGGACCTTTACCATCAATGAGCAGTTCTTC. As protein: CASSPGSRTFTINEQFF. Full variable domain (rest looked up from reference TRBV7-3 and TRBJ2-1): GAGVSQTPSNKVTEKGKYVELRCDPISGHTALYWYRQSLGQGPEFLIYFQGTGAADDSGLPNDRFFAVRPEGSVSTLKIQRTERGDSAVYLCASSPGSRTFTINEQFFGPGTRLTVL.